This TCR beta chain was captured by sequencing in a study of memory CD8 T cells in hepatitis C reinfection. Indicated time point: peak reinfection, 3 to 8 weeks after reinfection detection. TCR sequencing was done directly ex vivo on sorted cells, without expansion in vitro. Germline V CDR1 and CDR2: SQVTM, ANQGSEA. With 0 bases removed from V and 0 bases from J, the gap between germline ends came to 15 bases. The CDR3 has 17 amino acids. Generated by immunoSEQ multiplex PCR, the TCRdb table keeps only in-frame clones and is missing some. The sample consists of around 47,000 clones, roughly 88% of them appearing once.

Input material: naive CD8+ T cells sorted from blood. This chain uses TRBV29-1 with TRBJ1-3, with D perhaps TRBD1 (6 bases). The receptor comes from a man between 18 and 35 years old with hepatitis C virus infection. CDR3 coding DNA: TGCAGCGTTGAAGATGGGGGGGCAGCGTACTCTGGAAACACCATATATTTT. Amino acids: CSVEDGGAAYSGNTIYF.